This is a list of T cell receptor beta chains from one sample in a study of cytomegalovirus exposure and HLA in healthy donors. The repertoire was sequenced with immunoSEQ multiplex PCR; TCRdb's copy has only in-frame clones and lacks some. The sample has about 150,000 clones; roughly 78% are singletons. Sequencing was carried out using PBMCs. These receptors were obtained from a woman between 45 and 65 years old in good health and CMV-seropositive. Each CDR3 is given with its conserved first and last residue. A D gene is named only where the DNA matches it firmly. Clone size is given for some rows only: seen once, a few or many times, or a class if the clone is expanded.

clone size	D gene	V gene	J gene	CDR3 DNA	CDR3 protein
-	-	TRBV5-1	TRBJ2-2	TGCGCCAGCAGCTTGAGGACAGCCAACACCGGGGAGCTGTTTTTT	CASSLRTANTGELFF
-	-	TRBV19	TRBJ1-1	TGTGCCAGCACAACGACTGTGATGAACACTGAAGCTTTCTTT	CASTTTVMNTEAFF
-	-	TRBV6-5	TRBJ2-7	TGTGCCAGCAGTTCCGGACCCCGGGAGTACGAGCAGTACTTC	CASSSGPREYEQYF
-	TRBD1	TRBV5-4	TRBJ2-5	TGTGCCAGCAGCTTAGGGGACAGGGGGCTACGAGAGACCCAGTACTTC	CASSLGDRGLRETQYF
-	TRBD1	TRBV6-5	TRBJ1-1	TGTGCCAGCAGCCTTGGACAGGGACGGGTTGGTTTCTTT	CASSLGQGRVGFF
-	-	TRBV15	TRBJ2-7	TGTGCCACCAGCGATTTATTGGGGGCTGCCTACGAGCAGTACTTC	CATSDLLGAAYEQYF
few	TRBD1	TRBV27	TRBJ1-5	TGTGCCAGCAGTCTAAACAGGGGTGATCAGCCCCAGCATTTT	CASSLNRGDQPQHF
-	-	TRBV18	TRBJ1-3	TGTGCCAGCTCACTAGTTATGGGCAGTCCTGGAAACACCATATATTTT	CASSLVMGSPGNTIYF
once	TRBD1	TRBV6-1	TRBJ1-5	TGTGCCAGCGCGGGACAGGTAAGACAGCCCCAGCATTTT	CASAGQVRQPQHF
few	TRBD2	TRBV30	TRBJ2-3	TGTGCCTGGAGTGTAGGACTAGCGGGGACAGATACGCAGTATTTT	CAWSVGLAGTDTQYF
-	-	TRBV5-1	TRBJ1-1	TGCGCCAGCCGGGACACATTGAACACTGAAGCTTTCTTT	CASRDTLNTEAFF
once	-	TRBV6-6	TRBJ1-1	TGTGCCAGCACCCACTCGGGGGGGCCTGAAGCTTTCTTT	CASTHSGGPEAFF
-	TRBD1	TRBV19	TRBJ2-2	TGTGCCAGTAGTCGGACAGGGACCGGGGAGCTGTTTTTT	CASSRTGTGELFF
-	-	TRBV5-6	TRBJ2-5	TGTGCCAGCAGCCGGAGCAGGGGTCAAGAGACCCAGTACTTC	CASSRSRGQETQYF
-	TRBD2	TRBV4-1	TRBJ2-3	TGCGCCAGCAGCCAAGCTGGGCTAGCGGGGGGGCCGAGGGCGACAGATACGCAGTATTTT	CASSQAGLAGGPRATDTQYF
-	-	TRBV30	TRBJ1-2	TGTGCCTGGACCCCTTGGAGATCCGGGAACTATGGCTACACCTTC	CAWTPWRSGNYGYTF
few	-	TRBV7-6	TRBJ2-7	TGTGCCAGCAGCTTATCGGCGGTGGCGTACGAGCAGTACTTC	CASSLSAVAYEQYF